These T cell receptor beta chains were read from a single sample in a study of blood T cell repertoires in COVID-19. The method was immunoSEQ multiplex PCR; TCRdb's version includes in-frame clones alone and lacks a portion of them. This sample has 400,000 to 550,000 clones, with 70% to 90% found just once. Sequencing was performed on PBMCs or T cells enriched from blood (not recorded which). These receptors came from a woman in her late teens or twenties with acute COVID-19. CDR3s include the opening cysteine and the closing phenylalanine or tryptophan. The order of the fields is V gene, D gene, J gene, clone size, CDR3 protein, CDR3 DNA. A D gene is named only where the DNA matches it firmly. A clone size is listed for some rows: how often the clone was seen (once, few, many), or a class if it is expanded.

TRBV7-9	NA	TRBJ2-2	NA	CASSFSGFSTGELFF	TGTGCCAGCAGCTTTTCCGGGTTCAGCACCGGGGAGCTGTTTTTT
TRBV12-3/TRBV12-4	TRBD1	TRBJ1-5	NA	CASSTEGAQPQHF	TGTGCCAGCAGTACTGAGGGGGCCCAGCCCCAGCATTTT
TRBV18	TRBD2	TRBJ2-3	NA	CASSPLSGGFTDTQYF	TGTGCCAGCTCACCCCTCAGCGGGGGGTTTACAGATACGCAGTATTTT
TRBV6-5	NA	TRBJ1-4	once	CASSYGGPTNEKLFF	TGTGCCAGCAGTTATGGAGGGCCAACTAATGAAAAACTGTTTTTT
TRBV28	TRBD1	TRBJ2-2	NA	CASSLRIFKGQGNTGELFF	TGTGCCAGCAGTTTAAGGATCTTTAAAGGACAGGGGAACACCGGGGAGCTGTTTTTT
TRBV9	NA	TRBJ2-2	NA	CASSVLATGELFF	TGTGCCAGCAGCGTGCTAGCTACCGGGGAGCTGTTTTTT
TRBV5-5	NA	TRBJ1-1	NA	CASSLILGSRNTEAFF	TGTGCCAGCAGCTTAATTTTGGGGAGTAGGAACACTGAAGCTTTCTTT
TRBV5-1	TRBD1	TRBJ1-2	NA	CASSPGTGGAGGYTF	TGCGCCAGCAGTCCAGGGACAGGGGGCGCAGGTGGCTACACCTTC
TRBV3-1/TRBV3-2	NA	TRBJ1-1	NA	CASSQDPAGLLSAEAFF	TGTGCCAGCAGCCAAGATCCGGCGGGGTTGCTCTCGGCTGAAGCTTTCTTT
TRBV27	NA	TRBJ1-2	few	CASSPSSGHQRYGYTF	TGTGCCAGCAGTCCCTCCTCCGGACATCAACGTTATGGCTACACCTTC
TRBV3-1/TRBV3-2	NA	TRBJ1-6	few	CASRGYNSPLHF	TGTGCCAGCCGGGGCTATAATTCACCCCTCCACTTT
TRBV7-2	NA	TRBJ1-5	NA	CASSFSGAYQPQHF	TGTGCCAGCAGCTTCTCAGGGGCCTATCAGCCCCAGCATTTT
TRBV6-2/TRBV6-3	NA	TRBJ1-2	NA	CASSSTGQTLYGYTF	TGTGCCAGCAGTTCCACCGGACAGACTCTCTATGGCTACACCTTC
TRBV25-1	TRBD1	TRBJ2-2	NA	CASSEYGLGQGGTGELFF	TGTGCCAGCAGTGAATACGGACTTGGACAGGGGGGCACCGGGGAGCTGTTTTTT
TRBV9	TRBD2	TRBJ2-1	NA	CASSVHPSGRTHSSYNEQFF	TGTGCCAGCAGCGTTCACCCTAGCGGGAGGACTCACAGCTCCTACAATGAGCAGTTCTTC
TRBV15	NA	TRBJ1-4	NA	CATSREGGAYVEKLFF	TGTGCCACCAGCAGAGAAGGAGGGGCCTACGTTGAAAAACTGTTTTTT
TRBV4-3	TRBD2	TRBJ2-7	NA	CASSQEPGLAGDTTYEQYF	TGCGCCAGCAGCCAAGAGCCGGGACTAGCGGGAGATACGACCTACGAGCAGTACTTC
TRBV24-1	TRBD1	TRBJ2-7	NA	CATQETGNSYEQYF	TGTGCCACCCAGGAGACAGGGAATTCCTACGAGCAGTACTTC
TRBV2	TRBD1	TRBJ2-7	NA	CASRTGSYEQYF	TGTGCCAGCCGGACAGGGTCCTACGAGCAGTACTTC
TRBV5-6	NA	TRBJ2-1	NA	CASSQTGNEQFF	TGTGCCAGCAGCCAGACAGGAAATGAGCAGTTCTTC
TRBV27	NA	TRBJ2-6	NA	CASRPSVGSGGANVLTF	TGTGCCAGCAGACCCTCGGTAGGGTCGGGGGGGGCCAACGTCCTGACTTTC
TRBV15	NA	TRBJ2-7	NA	CATSRASTPGLHEQYF	TGTGCCACCAGCAGAGCAAGCACTCCAGGGTTGCACGAGCAGTACTTC
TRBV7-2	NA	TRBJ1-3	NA	CASSLGAGYTIYF	TGTGCCAGCAGCTTAGGAGCGGGTTACACCATATATTTT
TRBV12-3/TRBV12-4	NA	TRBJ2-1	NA	CASSLSENNEQFF	TGTGCCAGCAGTTTATCGGAGAACAATGAGCAGTTCTTC
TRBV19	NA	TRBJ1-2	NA	CASSIPTGDYGYTF	TGTGCCAGTAGTATCCCGACAGGCGACTATGGCTACACCTTC
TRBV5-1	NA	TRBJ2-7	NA	CASSLAQTGVAYSYEQYF	TGCGCCAGCAGCTTGGCCCAGACAGGAGTCGCCTACTCCTACGAGCAGTACTTC
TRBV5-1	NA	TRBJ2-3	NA	CASSSTQLEDSTDTQYF	TGCGCCAGCAGCTCCACACAACTAGAGGACAGCACAGATACGCAGTATTTT
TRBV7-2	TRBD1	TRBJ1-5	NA	CASSSRTGFTLEGQPQHF	TGTGCCAGCAGCTCTCGGACAGGGTTTACTCTGGAAGGTCAGCCCCAGCATTTT
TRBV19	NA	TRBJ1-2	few	CASSPQGIRRYGYTF	TGTGCCAGCTCACCGCAGGGGATTAGGCGCTATGGCTACACCTTC
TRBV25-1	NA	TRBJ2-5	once	CASSADSKVTQYF	TGTGCCAGCAGTGCGGATAGCAAGGTGACCCAGTACTTC
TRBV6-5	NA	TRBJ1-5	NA	CASSRGGGQPQHF	TGTGCCAGCAGCAGGGGAGGGGGTCAGCCCCAGCATTTT
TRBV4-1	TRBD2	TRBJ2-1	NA	CASSPQTSGRLNEQFF	TGCGCCAGCAGCCCTCAGACTAGCGGGAGACTCAATGAGCAGTTCTTC
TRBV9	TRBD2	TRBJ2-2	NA	CASRKRAGVHDTGELFF	TGTGCCAGCAGGAAAAGGGCGGGGGTTCACGACACCGGGGAGCTGTTTTTT
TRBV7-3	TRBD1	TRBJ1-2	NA	CASRTTGRNYGYTF	TGTGCCAGCAGGACGACAGGGAGGAACTATGGCTACACCTTC
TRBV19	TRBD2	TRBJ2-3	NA	CASSWRGADTQYF	TGTGCCAGTAGTTGGCGGGGGGCGGATACGCAGTATTTT
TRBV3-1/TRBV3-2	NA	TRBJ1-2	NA	CASSPLPSYGYTF	TGTGCCAGCAGCCCGCTCCCCAGCTATGGCTACACCTTC
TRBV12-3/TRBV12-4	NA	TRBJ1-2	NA	CASSEGVGYTF	TGTGCCAGCAGTGAGGGGGTCGGCTACACCTTC
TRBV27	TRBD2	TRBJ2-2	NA	CASSFSGGNTGELFF	TGTGCCAGCAGTTTCTCGGGGGGAAACACCGGGGAGCTGTTTTTT
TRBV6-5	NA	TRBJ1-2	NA	CASRQTYNYGYTF	TGTGCCAGCAGGCAGACATATAACTATGGCTACACCTTC
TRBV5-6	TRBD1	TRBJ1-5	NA	CASSDWTGAIRDQPQHF	TGTGCCAGCAGCGATTGGACAGGGGCGATTCGGGATCAGCCCCAGCATTTT
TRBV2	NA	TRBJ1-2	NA	CASSARQDVGYTF	TGTGCCAGCAGTGCCCGACAGGACGTTGGCTACACCTTC
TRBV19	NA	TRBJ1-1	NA	CASSTLGGIEAFF	TGTGCCAGTAGTACGTTAGGCGGGATTGAAGCTTTCTTT
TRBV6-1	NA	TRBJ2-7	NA	CASSEGQGGHEQYF	TGTGCCAGCAGTGAAGGGCAGGGGGGCCACGAGCAGTACTTC
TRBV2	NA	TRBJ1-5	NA	CASKWGPTLDGNQPQHF	TGTGCCAGCAAGTGGGGCCCCACGTTAGATGGCAATCAGCCCCAGCATTTT
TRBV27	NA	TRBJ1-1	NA	CASSRDMNTEAFF	TGTGCCAGCAGCAGGGACATGAACACTGAAGCTTTCTTT
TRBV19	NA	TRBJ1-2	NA	CASTNPQANIYGYTF	TGTGCCAGTACCAATCCCCAGGCAAACATCTATGGCTACACCTTC
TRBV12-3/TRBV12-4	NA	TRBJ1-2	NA	CASSSRGYWGYTF	TGTGCCAGCAGTTCCCGGGGGTATTGGGGCTACACCTTC
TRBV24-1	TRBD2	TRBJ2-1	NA	CATSDPTSGPGNEQFF	TGTGCCACCAGTGACCCGACTAGCGGCCCTGGGAATGAGCAGTTCTTC
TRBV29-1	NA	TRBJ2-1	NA	CSVSGSGEQFF	TGCAGCGTTAGCGGCTCTGGAGAGCAGTTCTTC